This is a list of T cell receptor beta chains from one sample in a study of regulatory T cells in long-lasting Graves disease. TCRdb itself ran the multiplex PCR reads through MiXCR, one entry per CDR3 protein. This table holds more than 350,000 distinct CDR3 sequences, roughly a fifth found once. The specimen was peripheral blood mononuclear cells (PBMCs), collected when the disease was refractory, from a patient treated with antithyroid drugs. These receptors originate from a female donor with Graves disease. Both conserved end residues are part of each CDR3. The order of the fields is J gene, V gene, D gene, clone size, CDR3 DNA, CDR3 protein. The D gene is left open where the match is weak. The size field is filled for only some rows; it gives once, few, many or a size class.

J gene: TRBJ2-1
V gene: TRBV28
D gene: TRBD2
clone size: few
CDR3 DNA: TGTGCCAGCAGTTCCCCTAGCGGGAGTCGCAATGAGCAGTTCTTC
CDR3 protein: CASSSPSGSRNEQFF

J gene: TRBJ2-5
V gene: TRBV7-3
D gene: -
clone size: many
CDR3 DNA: TGTGCCAGCAGCCCATCCAGCCAGGGGAGGGCCGGGGAGACCCAGTACTTC
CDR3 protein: CASSPSSQGRAGETQYF

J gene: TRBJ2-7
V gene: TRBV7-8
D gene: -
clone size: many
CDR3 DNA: TGTGCCAGCAACCAGTGGCCAAACGAGCAGTACTTC
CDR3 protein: CASNQWPNEQYF

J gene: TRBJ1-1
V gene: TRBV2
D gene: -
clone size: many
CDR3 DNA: TGTGCCAGCAGTGACCACAGGTTTGAAGCTTTCTTT
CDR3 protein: CASSDHRFEAFF

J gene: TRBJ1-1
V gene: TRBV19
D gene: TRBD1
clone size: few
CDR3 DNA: TGTGCCAGTAGTATAGATGCAGGGGGAACTGAAGCTTTCTTT
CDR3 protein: CASSIDAGGTEAFF

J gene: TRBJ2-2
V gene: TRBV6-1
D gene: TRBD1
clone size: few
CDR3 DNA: TGTGCCAGCACCACGGGACAGGGGGCATCCGGGGAGCTGTTTTTT
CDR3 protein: CASTTGQGASGELFF

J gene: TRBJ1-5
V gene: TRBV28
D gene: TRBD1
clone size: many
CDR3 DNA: TGTGCCAGCAGCTATCTTAAGGGCGCGGGACAGGGGTATCAGCCCCAGCATTTT
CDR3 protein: CASSYLKGAGQGYQPQHF

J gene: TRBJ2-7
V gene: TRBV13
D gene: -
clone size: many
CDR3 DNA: TGTGCCAGCAGCTTAGGCCCAGTCGCCTACGAGCAGTACTTC
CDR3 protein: CASSLGPVAYEQYF

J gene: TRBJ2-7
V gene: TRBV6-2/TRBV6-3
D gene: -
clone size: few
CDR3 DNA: TGTGCCAGCAGTTACTCGACAGATAACTACGAGCAGTACTTC
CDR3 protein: CASSYSTDNYEQYF

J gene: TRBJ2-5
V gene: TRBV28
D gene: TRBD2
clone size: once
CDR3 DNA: TGTGCCAGCAACAATAGCGGGAGGGAAGAGACCCAGTACTTC
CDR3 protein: CASNNSGREETQYF

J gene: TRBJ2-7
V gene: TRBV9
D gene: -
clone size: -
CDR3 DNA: TGTGCCAGCAGCGTAGAGAGCGGAAGCTCCTACGAGCAGTACTTC
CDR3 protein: CASSVESGSSYEQYF

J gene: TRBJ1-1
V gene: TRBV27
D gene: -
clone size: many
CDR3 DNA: TGTGCCAGCAGCCTGTCCTCAGGGACGAAGAACACTGAAGCTTTCTTT
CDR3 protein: CASSLSSGTKNTEAFF

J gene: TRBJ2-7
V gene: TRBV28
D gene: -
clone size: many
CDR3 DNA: TGTGCCAGCAGTGAAGGACTTGGCGCATCCGAGCAGTACTTC
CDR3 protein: CASSEGLGASEQYF

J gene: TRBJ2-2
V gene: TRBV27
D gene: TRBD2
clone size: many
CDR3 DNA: TGTGCCAGCAGTTCTAGACTAGCGGGAGTAGGAATCACCGGGGAGCTGTTTTTT
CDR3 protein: CASSSRLAGVGITGELFF

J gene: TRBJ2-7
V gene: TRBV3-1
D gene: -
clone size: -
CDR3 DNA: TGTGCCAGCAGCCCGAGGGGGGCAAGGGCCTACGAGCAGTACTTC
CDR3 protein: CASSPRGARAYEQYF

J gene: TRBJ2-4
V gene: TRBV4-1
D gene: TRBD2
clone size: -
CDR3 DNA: TGCGCCAGCAGCCAAGAATTGGCGGGAGGGGGACACTTC
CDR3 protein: CASSQELAGGGHF

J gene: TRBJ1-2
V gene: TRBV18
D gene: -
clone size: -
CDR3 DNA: TGTGCCAGCTCACCAGGGATCCGACAAGGGGGTGGCTACACCTTC
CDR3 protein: CASSPGIRQGGGYTF

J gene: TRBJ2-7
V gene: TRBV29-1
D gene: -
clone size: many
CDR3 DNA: TGCAGCGCCTCAGGGTACGGGAACTACGAGCAGTACTTC
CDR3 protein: CSASGYGNYEQYF

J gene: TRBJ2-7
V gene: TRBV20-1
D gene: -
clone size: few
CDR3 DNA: TGCAGTGCTCCCGGGACTCCCTCCTACGAGCAGTACTTC
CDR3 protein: CSAPGTPSYEQYF

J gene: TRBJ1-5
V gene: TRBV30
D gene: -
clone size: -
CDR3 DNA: TGTGCCTGGAGTGAGGGGAATCAGCCCCAGCATTTT
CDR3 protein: CAWSEGNQPQHF

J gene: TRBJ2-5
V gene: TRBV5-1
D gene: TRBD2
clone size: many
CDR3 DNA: TGCGCCAGCAGCTCTAGCGGGGCGGTGAAGACCCAGTACTTC
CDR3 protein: CASSSSGAVKTQYF

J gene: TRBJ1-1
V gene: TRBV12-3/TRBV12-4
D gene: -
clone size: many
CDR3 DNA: TGTGCCAGCAGCTGGGGATCACCCTCTGACACTGAAGCTTTCTTT
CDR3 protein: CASSWGSPSDTEAFF

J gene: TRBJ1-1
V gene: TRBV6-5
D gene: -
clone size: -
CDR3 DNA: TGTGCCAGCAGTTATGAAAGGGCAGGACCAGCTGAAGCTTTCTTT
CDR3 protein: CASSYERAGPAEAFF

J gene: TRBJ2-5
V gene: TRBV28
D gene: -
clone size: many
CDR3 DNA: TGTGCCAGCAGTTTACAGGGGTGGGGGGAGACCCAGTACTTC
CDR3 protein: CASSLQGWGETQYF

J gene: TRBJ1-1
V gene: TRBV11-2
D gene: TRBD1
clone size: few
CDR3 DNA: TGTGCCAGCAGACCCAACAGGGGGCCGGTGAGCACTGAAGCTTTCTTT
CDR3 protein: CASRPNRGPVSTEAFF

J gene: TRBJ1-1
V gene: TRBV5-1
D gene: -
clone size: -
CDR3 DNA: TGCGCCAGCAGCTTGGCCAGGAGGGTCTTTGACACTGAAGCTTTCTTT
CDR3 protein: CASSLARRVFDTEAFF

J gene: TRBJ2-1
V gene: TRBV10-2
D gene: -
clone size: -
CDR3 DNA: TGCGCCAGCTGGCCCGGGAGTTCCTCCAATGAGCAGTTCTTC
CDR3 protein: CASWPGSSSNEQFF

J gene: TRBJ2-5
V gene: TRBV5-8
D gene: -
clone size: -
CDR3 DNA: TGTGCCAGCAGCTTGGTTACCCCGCCGGAAGAGACCCAGTACTTC
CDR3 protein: CASSLVTPPEETQYF

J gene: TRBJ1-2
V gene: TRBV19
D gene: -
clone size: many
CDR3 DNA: TGTGCCAGTAGTATGACAGGTACCAACTATGGCTACACCTTC
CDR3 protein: CASSMTGTNYGYTF

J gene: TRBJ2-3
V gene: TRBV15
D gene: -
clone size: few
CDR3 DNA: TGTGCCACCAGCAGGGCAGGCCTAAGCACAGATACGCAGTATTTT
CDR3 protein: CATSRAGLSTDTQYF

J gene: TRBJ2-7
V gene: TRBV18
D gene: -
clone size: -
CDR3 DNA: TGTGCCAGCTCCCCTCAGCCCGACTCCTACGAGCAGTACTTC
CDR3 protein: CASSPQPDSYEQYF

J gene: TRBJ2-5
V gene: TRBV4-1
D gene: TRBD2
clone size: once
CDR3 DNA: TGCGCCAGCAGCCAAGAAAGCCTAGCGGGAGGAGAGACCCAGTACTTC
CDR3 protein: CASSQESLAGGETQYF

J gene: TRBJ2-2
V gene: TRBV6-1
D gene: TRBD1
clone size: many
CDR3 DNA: TGTGCCAGCAGCCAGACGGGACAGGGGCGCACCGGGGAGCTGTTTTTT
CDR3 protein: CASSQTGQGRTGELFF

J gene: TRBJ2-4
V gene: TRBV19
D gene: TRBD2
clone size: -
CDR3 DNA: TGTGCCAGTAGTCGCGAGGGGACTAGCGTTTCAATTCAGTACTTC
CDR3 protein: CASSREGTSVSIQYF